Each of the 14 T cell receptor beta chains below was sequenced from the same sample in a study of blood T cells in healthy people across ages. With a J-beta primer mix and a sample-barcoded 5' primer, a second PCR ran roughly 6 to 12 cycles. TCRdb fed the 5' RACE reads into MiXCR, producing one record per CDR3 protein. The sample includes about 760,000 distinct CDR3 sequences, 20% to 25% of them seen just once. Another study also made use of these data, one on T cells of mothers and their children.

The sample taken for sequencing was blood. The origin of the receptors is a boy younger than 18 in good health.

V usage is TRBV7-3 and J usage is TRBJ2-3; 11 bases match TRBD2. This CDR3 has 15 amino acids. Per germline, CDR1 SGHTA and CDR2 FQGTGA. Trimming removed 4 bases from V and 6 bases from J; junction bases left unmatched: 6. This CDR3 reads CASSSTSGRWDTQYF. Written as DNA, the CDR3 is TGTGCCAGCAGCTCAACTAGCGGGAGATGGGATACGCAGTATTTT.

This clonotype has only a few counts. The V and J genes are TRBV7-2 and TRBJ2-3, with D uncertain. There are 16 residues in the CDR3. Trimming took off 2 bases at V and 4 bases at J, with 16 bases between the two ends. Germline V lookup: CDR1 SGHTA, CDR2 FQGNSA. The CDR3 reads CASSLPRTFRSDTQYF. For the CDR3, the DNA is TGTGCCAGCAGCTTACCCCGCACTTTCAGATCAGATACGCAGTATTTT.

The chain joins TRBV2 to TRBJ1-2; no clear D gene. Germline lookup yields CDR1 SNHLY and CDR2 FYNNEI. The ends were cut back, 5 bases at V and 6 bases at J, with 7 bases in the middle. The CDR3 totals 11 residues. In DNA form, the CDR3 reads TGTGCCAGCAGTTGGGGAAATGGCTACACCTTC. Its protein product is CASSWGNGYTF.

This clonotype came up a few times. The CDR3 region has the DNA TGCAGTGCCCAGCGACGGGGCGGCGGGATTCAAGAGACCCAGTACTTC. This encodes CSAQRRGGGIQETQYF. This chain uses TRBV20-1 with TRBJ2-5; maybe TRBD2 (6 bases). CDR1 is DFQATT and CDR2 is SNEGSKA in the germline V gene (reference sequence). This CDR3 region has 16 residues. V shed 6 bases and J shed 2 bases, with 22 bases lying between them.

CDR3 sequence (DNA): TGTGCCAGCAGCCCCCCGGGCTCTTTGGGACGCTACGAGCAGTACTTC. Residues: CASSPPGSLGRYEQYF. The V call is TRBV13, the J call TRBJ2-7; D tentatively fits TRBD1 or TRBD2 (5 bases each). This CDR3 region has 16 residues. V was shortened by 5 bases and J by 3 bases, with 20 bases between the two germline ends. Germline V gives CDR1 PRHDT, CDR2 FYEKMQ (reference sequence).

As concerns this clonotype: The germline gene is not matched at one end of the junction; a read error may be the cause. V usage is TRBV12-3 or TRBV12-4 and J usage is TRBJ2-3; 8 positions match TRBD1. The CDR3 runs to 15 residues. Here the CDR3 DNA reads TGTGCCAGCAGGTACAGGGGGTTGGAAACAGGTACGCAGTATTTT. Protein sequence: CASRYRGLETGTQYF.

This clonotype was picked up a small number of times. The chain joins TRBV24-1 to TRBJ2-5; D may be TRBD1 or TRBD2 (5 bases each). The J call could be wrong; TRBJ2-1 is a better fit for the DNA end. CDR1 is KGHDR, CDR2 SFDVKD, per germline. The CDR3 has 16 amino acids. The CDR3, as DNA: TGTGCCACCAGTGATGCTGGGACCACCTTTTGGGGTGAGCAGTTCTTC. As protein: CATSDAGTTFWGEQFF.

The rearrangement joins TRBV15 to TRBJ1-4; TRBD1 is a possible D gene (5 bases). Germline CDR1 LNHNV, CDR2 YYDKDF (reference sequence). V lost 3 bases, J lost 8 bases, and 16 bases lay in between. This CDR3 has 15 residues. The CDR3, as DNA: TGTGCCACCAGCAGGGCCGGGACCACGGGCGAAAAACTGTTTTTT. Its protein is CATSRAGTTGEKLFF.

The CDR3 region has the DNA TGTGCCAGCAGACTAGGACTAGCGGACTTCTACGAGCAGTACTTC. It codes for CASRLGLADFYEQYF. J is TRBJ2-7 and V is TRBV7-2, with TRBD2 matching 10 bases. The CDR3 runs to 15 residues. Unmatched junction bases numbered 8, after V lost 6 bases and J lost 3 bases. CDR1 is SGHTA and CDR2 is FQGNSA in the germline V gene. The variable domain in full, with the rest retrieved from reference TRBV7-2 and TRBJ2-7, is GAGVSQSPSNKVTEKGKDVELRCDPISGHTALYWYRQSLGQGLEFLIYFQGNSAPDKSGLPSDRFSAERTGGSVSTLTIQRTQQEDSAVYLCASRLGLADFYEQYFGPGTRLTVT.

The V call is TRBV28, the J call TRBJ2-7; D is perhaps TRBD1 or TRBD2 (5 bases each). V was clipped by 5 bases and J by 1 base, with 18 bases between them. The CDR3 is made up of 16 amino acids. The germline gives CDR1 MDHEN, CDR2 SYDVKM. The CDR3 sequence is CASSLHGGSISYEQYF. CDR3 DNA: TGTGCCAGCAGTCTCCATGGGGGTAGTATATCCTACGAGCAGTACTTC.

The chain couples TRBV25-1 to TRBJ2-1; TRBD2 matches at 8 bases. Germline-derived CDR1 and CDR2 are MGHDK and SYGVNS. Unmatched junction bases numbered 12, after V lost 4 bases and J lost 4 bases. CDR3 length: 17 residues. The CDR3 protein is CASSATSLLAGYNEQFF. The CDR3 DNA follows: TGTGCCAGCAGTGCCACCTCGTTGTTAGCGGGGTACAATGAGCAGTTCTTC.

The chain carries TRBV7-9 and TRBJ2-2; 7 positions match TRBD2. The ends lost 6 bases at V and 3 bases at J; junction bases unmatched: 13. The germline V gene has CDR1 SEHNR and CDR2 FQNEAQ (reference sequence). The CDR3 covers 17 residues. CDR3 region: CASRGTNIEGHTGELFF. The CDR3 region has the DNA TGTGCCAGCAGGGGGACTAACATAGAAGGGCACACCGGGGAGCTGTTTTTT.

The chain combines TRBV20-1 with TRBJ2-1; 8 bases are shared with TRBD2. CDR3 length: 14 amino acids. Losses at the gene ends were 7 bases for V and 2 bases for J; bases not matched to a gene: 7. Germline CDR1 reads DFQATT; CDR2 reads SNEGSKA (reference sequence). CDR3 nucleotide sequence: TGCAGTGGCAGAAAGCGGGAGACCTACAATGAGCAGTTCTTC. Translating gives CSGRKRETYNEQFF.

The V gene is TRBV27, the J gene TRBJ2-1; D remains ambiguous. The J call may be wrong; the DNA end is better matched by TRBJ2-7. CDR3 length equals 13 residues. The V gene's germline CDR1 is MNHEY and CDR2 SMNVEV (reference sequence). The DNA of the CDR3 is TGTGCCAGCAGTTTTGGTGATATGTACGAGCAGTACTTC. Residues: CASSFGDMYEQYF.